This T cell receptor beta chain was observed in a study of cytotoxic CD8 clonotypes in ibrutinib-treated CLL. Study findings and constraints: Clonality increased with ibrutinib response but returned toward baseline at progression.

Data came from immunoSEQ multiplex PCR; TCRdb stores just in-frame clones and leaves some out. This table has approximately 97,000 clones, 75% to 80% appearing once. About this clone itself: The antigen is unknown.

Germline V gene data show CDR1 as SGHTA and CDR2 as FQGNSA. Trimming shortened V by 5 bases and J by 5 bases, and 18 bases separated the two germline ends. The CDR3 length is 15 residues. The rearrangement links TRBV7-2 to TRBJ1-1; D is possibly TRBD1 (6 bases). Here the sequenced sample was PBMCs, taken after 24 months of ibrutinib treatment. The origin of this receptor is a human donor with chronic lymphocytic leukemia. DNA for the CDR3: TGTGCCAGCAGCACCTTCGCAGGGGCTGGGACTGAAGCTTTCTTT. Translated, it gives CASSTFAGAGTEAFF.